One T cell receptor (beta chain) is described in this entry. What it recognizes is unknown. CDR3 length: 16 residues. J was trimmed by 7 bases and V by 4 bases; bases with no gene match: 18. Germline values: CDR1 GTSNPN, CDR2 SVGIG (reference sequence). This specimen belongs to a study of T-cell reconstitution after alpha-beta-depleted transplantation in children. General study findings and limits: Newly produced T cells mostly provided counts and TCRbeta diversity after one year, as hyperexpanded clones declined. High day-60 TCRbeta diversity in some patients came from surviving recipient T cells and thymic progenitors.

During its preparation, the TCRbeta library received unique molecular identifiers. TCRdb redid the calling of the PCR reads with MiXCR, one entry per CDR3 protein. Among roughly 48,000 distinct CDR3 sequences, about 5% were seen once, and the ten largest hold 30% to 35%. This chain connects TRBV30 to TRBJ1-2; 7 bases match TRBD1. The sequences come from PBMCs, mostly from graft donor cells, collected 60 days after TCRalphabeta/CD19-depleted stem cell transplant. The sequence was obtained from a female patient aged 2 to 10 who had a stem cell transplant for aplastic anemia, so the T cells may come from the graft donor. The CDR3 reads CAWMGLSGRAGGGYTF. The CDR3 DNA sequence: TGTGCCTGGATGGGCCTGAGCGGCCGTGCAGGGGGTGGCTACACCTTC.